The present T cell receptor (beta chain) was sequenced within a study of blood T cell repertoires in COVID-19. The wider study: Sites across the United States, Italy and Spain contributed samples from acute and convalescent COVID-19. T cells, B-cell-depleted T cells, or PBMCs supplied cDNA or gDNA.

As processed by the authors: Reference gene primer amplification gave estimated nucleated cell counts. The method was immunoSEQ multiplex PCR; TCRdb's version includes in-frame clones alone and lacks a portion of them. That table supplies the V and J calls and clone size; D and trimming were determined from the DNA. The table has about 250,000 clones, 88% seen once. Germline trimming cut 1 base from V and 8 bases from J; bases unmatched to any gene: 5. Germline lookup yields CDR1 MNHEY and CDR2 SMNVEV (reference sequence). The CDR3 has 15 residues. This TCR was sampled from a woman aged 40-49 years who had recovered from COVID-19. The J gene is TRBJ2-1, the V gene TRBV27; 10 nucleotides match TRBD2. The sequenced material came from peripheral blood. CDR3 DNA: TGTGCCAGCAGTTTATTTGGGACTAGCGATGATGAGCAGTTCTTC. Its translation: CASSLFGTSDDEQFF.